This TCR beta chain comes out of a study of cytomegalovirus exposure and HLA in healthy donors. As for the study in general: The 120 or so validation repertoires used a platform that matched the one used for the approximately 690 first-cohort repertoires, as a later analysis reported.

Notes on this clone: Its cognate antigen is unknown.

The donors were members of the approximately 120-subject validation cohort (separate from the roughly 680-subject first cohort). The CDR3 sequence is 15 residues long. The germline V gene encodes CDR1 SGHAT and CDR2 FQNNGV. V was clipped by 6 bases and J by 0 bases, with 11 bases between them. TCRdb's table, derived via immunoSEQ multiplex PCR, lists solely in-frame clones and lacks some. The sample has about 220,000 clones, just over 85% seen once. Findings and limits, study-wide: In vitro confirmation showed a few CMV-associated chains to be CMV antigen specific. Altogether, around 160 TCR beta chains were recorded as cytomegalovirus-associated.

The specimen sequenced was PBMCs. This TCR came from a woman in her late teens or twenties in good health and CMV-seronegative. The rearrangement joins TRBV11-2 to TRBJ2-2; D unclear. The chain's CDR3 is CASSARFPNTGELFF. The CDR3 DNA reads TGTGCCAGCAGTGCTAGATTTCCGAACACCGGGGAGCTGTTTTTT.